This T cell receptor beta chain stems from a study of T cell repertoires in cytomegalovirus infection. V shed 6 bases and J shed 3 bases, with 11 bases lying between them. CDR3 size: 13 residues. Germline-derived CDR1 and CDR2 are MNHEY and SVGAGI. MiXCR was run by TCRdb on the reads, yielding one entry per CDR3 protein. In the table there are about 920,000 distinct CDR3 sequences, about a third of which are singletons. Study-wide findings and caveats: Based on cumulative public TCR beta family frequency, carriers of CMV plus the relevant HLA were identified. CMV-specific TCR beta clonotypes restricted by HLA-C were the ones dominating the ex vivo response.

As to this clonotype: The target antigen is unknown.

The chain carries TRBV6-5 and TRBJ1-1; maybe TRBD1 (6 bases). The sequence was collected from a human donor in good health (CMV status not recorded). Some clones in this sample may be carry-over from other donors' samples. Sequences were derived from cultured CD8+ T cells from PBMCs, sampled from culture after CMV antigen stimulation. CDR3 sequence: CASRLYRDTEAFF. The CDR3 DNA reads as TGTGCCAGCAGGCTGTACAGGGACACTGAAGCTTTCTTT.